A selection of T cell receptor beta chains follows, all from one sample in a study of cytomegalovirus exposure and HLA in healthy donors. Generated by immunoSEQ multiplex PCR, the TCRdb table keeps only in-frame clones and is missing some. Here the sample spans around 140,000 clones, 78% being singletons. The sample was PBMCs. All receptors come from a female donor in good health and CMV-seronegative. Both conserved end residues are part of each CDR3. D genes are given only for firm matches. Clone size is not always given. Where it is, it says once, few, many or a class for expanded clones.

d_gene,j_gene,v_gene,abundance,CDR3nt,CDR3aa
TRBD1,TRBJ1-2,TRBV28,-,TGTGCCAGCAGTCAACCACAGGGGGCTTACTATGGCTACACCTTC,CASSQPQGAYYGYTF
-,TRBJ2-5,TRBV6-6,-,TGTGCCAGCAGTTATCAGGGAACTGGGGAGACCCAGTACTTC,CASSYQGTGETQYF
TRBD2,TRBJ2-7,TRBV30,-,TGTGCCTGGAGGGGGAAGGACTATCGAGCGGGAGCGAAGAAGGGCGAGCAGTACTTC,CAWRGKDYRAGAKKGEQYF
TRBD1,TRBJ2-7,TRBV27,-,TGTGCCAGCAGGCTTTCTGGGACAGACTACGAGCAGTACTTC,CASRLSGTDYEQYF
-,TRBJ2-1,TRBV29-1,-,TGCAGCGTTTATCGAGCGGCGAATGAGCAGTTCTTC,CSVYRAANEQFF
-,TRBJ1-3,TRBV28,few,TGTGCCAGCAGCCGACAATCCTCTGGAAACACCATATATTTT,CASSRQSSGNTIYF
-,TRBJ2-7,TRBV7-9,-,TGTGCCAGCAGCTTAGAGGGGGTATGGTACTTC,CASSLEGVWYF
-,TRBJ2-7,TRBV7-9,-,TGTGCCAGCAGCTTAGGCGGCGGCACCTCCTACGAGCAGTACTTC,CASSLGGGTSYEQYF
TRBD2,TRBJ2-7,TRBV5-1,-,TGCGCCAGCAGCTTAGAGACTAGCGGTGTCTCCTACGAGCAGTACTTC,CASSLETSGVSYEQYF
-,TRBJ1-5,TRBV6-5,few,TGTGCCAGCAGTTCAACGGGAGCGGATCAGCCCCAGCATTTT,CASSSTGADQPQHF
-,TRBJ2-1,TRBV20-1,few,TGCAGTGCTAGAACGGACAATGAGCAGTTCTTC,CSARTDNEQFF
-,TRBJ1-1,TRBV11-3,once,TGTGCCAGCAGCTTAGGGGCAGGGTCGAACACTGAAGCTTTCTTT,CASSLGAGSNTEAFF
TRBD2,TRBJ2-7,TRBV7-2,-,TGTGCCAGCAGCTTAGATGGCGCGGGAGTTCGCGAGCAGTACTTC,CASSLDGAGVREQYF
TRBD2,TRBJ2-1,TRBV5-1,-,TGCGCCAGCAGCAGGGGACTAGCGGGAGTCGGGAATGAGCAGTTCTTC,CASSRGLAGVGNEQFF
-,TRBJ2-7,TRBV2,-,TGTGCCAGCAGTGATGGGGGGACCGAGCAGTACTTC,CASSDGGTEQYF
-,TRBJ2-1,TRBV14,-,TGTGCCAGCAGCCAAGTTGCGGGCAATGAGCAGTTCTTC,CASSQVAGNEQFF
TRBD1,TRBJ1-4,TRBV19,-,TGTGCCAGTAGTATCCGGGACAGAGATGAAAAACTGTTTTTT,CASSIRDRDEKLFF
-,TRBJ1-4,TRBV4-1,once,TGCGCCAGCAGCCAAGGGGATAGGACACCTGAAAAACTGTTTTTT,CASSQGDRTPEKLFF
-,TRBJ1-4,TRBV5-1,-,TGCGCCAGCAGCTTGGCAGGTGTTGCAACTAATGAAAAACTGTTTTTT,CASSLAGVATNEKLFF
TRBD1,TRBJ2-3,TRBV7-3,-,TGTGCCAGCAGCTCAACCAAGGGGGCGACCACAGATACGCAGTATTTT,CASSSTKGATTDTQYF
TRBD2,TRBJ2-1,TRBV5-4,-,TGTGCCAGCAGCTCCGGACTAGCGGGAGCCCATGAGCAGTTCTTC,CASSSGLAGAHEQFF
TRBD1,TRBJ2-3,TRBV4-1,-,TGCGCCAGCAGCCAAGCGGGACAGGGGGCGTCGGATACGCAGTATTTT,CASSQAGQGASDTQYF
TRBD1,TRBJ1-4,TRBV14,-,TGTGCCAGCAGCCAAGGACAGGGAAGGGAAAAACTGTTTTTT,CASSQGQGREKLFF
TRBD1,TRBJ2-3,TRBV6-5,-,TGTGCCAGCAGCCGGGACAGTAGGCCAGATACGCAGTATTTT,CASSRDSRPDTQYF
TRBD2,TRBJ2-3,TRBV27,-,TGTGCTACGGCCTCGGGCCTCTCGACTAGCTTTTTTAGCACAGATACGCAGTATTTT,CATASGLSTSFFSTDTQYF
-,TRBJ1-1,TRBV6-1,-,TGTGCCAGCACCGATTTGGGGGCGGCTGAAGCTTTCTTT,CASTDLGAAEAFF
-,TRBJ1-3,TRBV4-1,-,TGCGCCAGCAGCTCGACGCCCGGCGGGGGAAACACCATATATTTT,CASSSTPGGGNTIYF
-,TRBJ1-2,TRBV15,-,TGTGCCACCAGCAGAGTTTCAGGGCTTACAGGCTACACCTTC,CATSRVSGLTGYTF
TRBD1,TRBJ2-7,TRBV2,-,TGTGCCAGCAGCGAACTCTCAGACAGGGGCTACGAGCAGTACTTC,CASSELSDRGYEQYF
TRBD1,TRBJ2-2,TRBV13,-,TGTGCCAGCAGCTCAAACAGGGGAAACACCGGGGAGCTGTTTTTT,CASSSNRGNTGELFF
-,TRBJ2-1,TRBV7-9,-,TGTGCCAGCAGCTTACTTGAGCAGTTCTTC,CASSLLEQFF
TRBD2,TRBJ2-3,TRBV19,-,TGTGCCAGTAGGACTAGCGGGAGGACAGATACGCAGTATTTT,CASRTSGRTDTQYF
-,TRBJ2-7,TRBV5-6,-,TGTGCCAGCAGCTTAGACCCTACAGGGAGCTACGAGCAGTACTTC,CASSLDPTGSYEQYF
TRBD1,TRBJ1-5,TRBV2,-,TGTGCCAGCAGGGGGACAGGGGATTGGCAGCCCCAGCATTTT,CASRGTGDWQPQHF
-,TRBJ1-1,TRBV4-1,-,TGCGCCAGCAGCCAAGACAGGGTTTGGTCTGAAGCTTTCTTT,CASSQDRVWSEAFF
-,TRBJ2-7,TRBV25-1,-,TGTGCCAGCAGTGAATCATTCCTCTCCTACGAGCAGTACTTC,CASSESFLSYEQYF
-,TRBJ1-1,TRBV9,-,TGTGCCAGCAGCGTTACAGGTATGAACACTGAAGCTTTCTTT,CASSVTGMNTEAFF
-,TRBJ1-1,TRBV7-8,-,TGTGCCAGCAGCTCGACAGATATGAACACTGAAGCTTTCTTT,CASSSTDMNTEAFF
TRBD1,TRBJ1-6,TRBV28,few,TGTGCCAGCAGTTTGGGAATGGACAGGGGGTATAATTCACCCCTCCACTTT,CASSLGMDRGYNSPLHF
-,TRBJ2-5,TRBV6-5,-,TGTGCCAGCAGTCCACGAGGGGGTGGCGGGGAGACCCAGTACTTC,CASSPRGGGGETQYF
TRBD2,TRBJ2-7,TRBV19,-,TGTGCCAGTAGCGCCGGACTAGCGGAGACCTACGAGCAGTACTTC,CASSAGLAETYEQYF
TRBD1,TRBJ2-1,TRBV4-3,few,TGCGCCAGCAGCCAAGACTCGGACAGGGGAGGGAATGAGCAGTTCTTC,CASSQDSDRGGNEQFF
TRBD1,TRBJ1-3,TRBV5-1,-,TGCGCCAGCAGCTTACAGGGGGTCCTCGGAAACACCATATATTTT,CASSLQGVLGNTIYF
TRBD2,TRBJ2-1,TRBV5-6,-,TGTGCCAGCAGCGTTTCCGGGACTAGCGCTAACAATGAGCAGTTCTTC,CASSVSGTSANNEQFF
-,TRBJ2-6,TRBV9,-,TGTGCCAGCAGCCCGTGGAGCGGAACCTCTGGGGCCAACGTCCTGACTTTC,CASSPWSGTSGANVLTF
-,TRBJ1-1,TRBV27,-,TGTGCCAGCAGTTTAACAGCCAGGGGCACTGAAGCTTTCTTT,CASSLTARGTEAFF
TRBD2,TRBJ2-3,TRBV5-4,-,TGTGCCAGCAGCCCTCCCGTAGCGGGAGTGGGAGATACGCAGTATTTT,CASSPPVAGVGDTQYF
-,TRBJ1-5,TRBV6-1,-,TGTGCCAGCAGTGTCTCAGGATTCAATCAGCCCCAGCATTTT,CASSVSGFNQPQHF